Below, one T cell receptor beta chain is given with its context. These data originate in a study of shared T cell receptors in the human thymus. TCRdb's copy holds only in-frame clones and misses some; the assay was immunoSEQ multiplex PCR. The table includes about 380,000 clones, around 93% detected once. Germline V gene data show CDR1 as MRHNA and CDR2 as SNTAGT. The CDR3 is 14 amino acids. Trimming left V 6 bases short and J 2 bases short, with 13 bases between. The chain combines TRBV6-4 with TRBJ1-2; D is ambiguous. The receptor was derived from a human donor. Sample: thymocytes. CDR3 in DNA: TGTGCCAGCAGCCCCTCGGTGAGGAACTATGGCTACACCTTC. Translating it yields CASSPSVRNYGYTF.